This TCR beta chain was captured in a study of OX40 agonist ivuxolimab in advanced cancers. The overall study: Checkpoint inhibitors had been given previously to under 50% of patients. Partial responses were achieved by three patients, of whom one had hepatocellular carcinoma and two had cutaneous melanoma.

This clone has only a few counts. Distinct nucleotide sequences in the sample also encode this CDR3. Patients with autoimmune history or systemic immunosuppression were excluded. This CDR3 is 13 amino acids long. V was shortened by 5 bases and J by 1 base, with 9 bases between the two germline ends. The germline CDR1 and CDR2 sequences are LNHDA and SQIVND (reference sequence). Using immunoSEQ multiplex PCR, the repertoire was profiled, and TCRdb retains in-frame clones only, with some absent. The table records tens of thousands of clones, approximately 85% of them present only once. Sequencing used CD4+ or CD8+ T cells sorted from blood, obtained in a trial of the OX40 agonist ivuxolimab. The source of this sequence is an adult with an advanced solid tumor such as melanoma, head and neck, liver or kidney cancer. The chain joins TRBV19 to TRBJ2-7; D gene ambiguous. The DNA of the CDR3 is TGTGCCAGTAGTTCCTTGGGGTCCTACGAGCAGTACTTC. Amino acids: CASSSLGSYEQYF.